Listed below are T cell receptor beta chains from one sample, sequenced in a study of regulatory T cells in long-lasting Graves disease. TCRdb reprocessed the multiplex PCR reads via MiXCR and lists one record per CDR3 protein. This table has 420,000 or so distinct CDR3 sequences, around 15% appearing once. This same sample was also part of a study on T cells in Graves' hyperthyroidism and ophthalmopathy.

Sequencing was performed on peripheral blood mononuclear cells (PBMCs), taken at new diagnosis, from a patient treated with antithyroid drugs. The source is a young woman with Graves disease. CDR3s include the opening cysteine and the closing phenylalanine or tryptophan. The D gene is left open where the match is weak. For some rows the clone size is stated as once, few or many, or as a class when expanded; others skip it.

len | j_gene | abundance | v_gene | d_gene | CDR3aa | CDR3nt
15 | TRBJ2-1 | NA | TRBV7-2 | NA | CASSLILIQMNEQFF | TGTGCCAGCAGCTTAATCCTAATCCAGATGAATGAGCAGTTCTTC
15 | TRBJ2-3 | many | TRBV7-9 | TRBD1 | CASSGQGSSTDTQYF | TGTGCCAGCAGCGGACAGGGGAGCTCCACAGATACGCAGTATTTT
16 | TRBJ2-1 | NA | TRBV6-1 | NA | CASSLRDGSLNNEQFF | TGTGCCAGCAGCCTCCGGGACGGCTCCCTAAACAATGAGCAGTTCTTC
15 | TRBJ2-1 | NA | TRBV10-3 | NA | CAISDWEATYNEQFF | TGTGCCATCAGTGACTGGGAGGCCACCTACAATGAGCAGTTCTTC
15 | TRBJ1-3 | NA | TRBV5-8 | NA | CASSLQGIGGNTIYF | TGTGCCAGCAGCTTACAGGGTATTGGTGGAAACACCATATATTTT
13 | TRBJ2-2 | once | TRBV18 | NA | CASSPPGRGELFF | TGTGCCAGCTCACCCCCGGGGCGCGGGGAGCTGTTTTTT
15 | TRBJ2-3 | many | TRBV27 | TRBD1 | CASSLTGVSTDTQYF | TGTGCCAGCAGTTTAACAGGGGTCAGTACAGATACGCAGTATTTT
18 | TRBJ2-6 | few | TRBV20-1 | TRBD1 | CSAREPGQAYSGANVLTF | TGCAGTGCTAGAGAGCCAGGACAGGCGTACTCTGGGGCCAACGTCCTGACTTTC
13 | TRBJ2-2 | NA | TRBV3-1 | NA | CASSQIGIGELFF | TGTGCCAGCAGCCAAATCGGAATCGGGGAGCTGTTTTTT
15 | TRBJ2-1 | NA | TRBV9 | NA | CASSASGQEDNEQFF | TGTGCCAGCAGCGCTAGCGGACAGGAGGACAATGAGCAGTTCTTC
14 | TRBJ1-2 | NA | TRBV28 | TRBD1 | CASSPPRGYGGYTF | TGTGCCAGCAGCCCCCCCAGGGGGTATGGTGGCTACACCTTC
13 | TRBJ2-3 | many | TRBV9 | NA | CASSVVPGDTQYF | TGTGCCAGCAGCGTAGTACCTGGGGATACGCAGTATTTT
11 | TRBJ2-3 | many | TRBV11-3 | NA | CASGDPDTQYF | TGTGCCAGCGGTGACCCAGATACGCAGTATTTT
20 | TRBJ2-3 | NA | TRBV4-1 | TRBD2 | CASSVLAGTSGSSHTDTQYF | TGCGCCAGCAGCGTATTAGCGGGGACTAGCGGGAGTTCACACACAGATACGCAGTATTTT
18 | TRBJ2-2 | many | TRBV2 | TRBD2 | CASSVGLAGGYGTGELFF | TGTGCCAGCAGCGTCGGACTAGCGGGAGGATATGGTACCGGGGAGCTGTTTTTT
12 | TRBJ2-7 | NA | TRBV28 | TRBD2 | CASSWEGHEQYF | TGTGCCAGCAGTTGGGAGGGCCACGAGCAGTACTTC
16 | TRBJ1-2 | few | TRBV18 | TRBD1 | CASSRSAGQGWNGYTF | TGTGCCAGCTCAAGGTCAGCTGGACAGGGATGGAATGGCTACACCTTC
14 | TRBJ2-7 | many | TRBV28 | TRBD2 | CASSFGAGAGEQYF | TGTGCCAGCAGTTTCGGAGCGGGAGCTGGAGAGCAGTACTTC
16 | TRBJ2-7 | NA | TRBV12-3/TRBV12-4 | TRBD2 | CASSLRGAGGPYEQYF | TGTGCCAGCAGTTTAAGGGGGGCGGGAGGGCCCTACGAACAGTACTTC
14 | TRBJ2-5 | few | TRBV20-1 | TRBD2 | CSASTWREAGTQYF | TGCAGTGCTAGTACTTGGCGGGAGGCCGGGACCCAGTACTTC
15 | TRBJ2-3 | many | TRBV6-1 | TRBD2 | CASSIQRGNTDTQYF | TGTGCCAGCTCAATCCAGCGGGGAAACACAGATACGCAGTATTTT
16 | TRBJ1-5 | many | TRBV12-3/TRBV12-4 | NA | CASSLVVGDSNQPQHF | TGTGCCAGCAGTTTAGTTGTGGGGGATAGCAATCAGCCCCAGCATTTT
16 | TRBJ2-7 | few | TRBV12-3/TRBV12-4 | NA | CASSFALGGPAFEQYF | TGTGCCAGCAGTTTCGCCCTCGGAGGGCCTGCGTTCGAGCAGTACTTC
14 | TRBJ2-7 | many | TRBV20-1 | TRBD2 | CSARGTSGSPEQYF | TGCAGTGCTAGGGGGACTAGCGGGAGTCCCGAGCAGTACTTC
14 | TRBJ1-2 | NA | TRBV3-1 | NA | CASSQGYLSGNLTF | TGTGCCAGCAGCCAAGGGTATTTGTCAGGCAATCTCACCTTC
15 | TRBJ1-1 | many | TRBV6-2/TRBV6-3 | NA | CASSYSTRVGTEAFF | TGTGCCAGCAGTTACTCGACGCGGGTGGGCACTGAAGCTTTCTTT
13 | TRBJ2-7 | few | TRBV12-3/TRBV12-4 | TRBD2 | CASSFLAGLEQYF | TGTGCCAGCAGTTTCCTAGCGGGGTTGGAGCAGTACTTC
19 | TRBJ2-1 | NA | TRBV7-2 | NA | CASSFYICSAMGVYNEQFF | NA
11 | TRBJ2-3 | many | TRBV11-2 | TRBD1 | CASRQGAAQYF | TGTGCCAGCAGACAGGGGGCCGCACAGTATTTT
14 | TRBJ2-1 | many | TRBV7-2 | TRBD2 | CASSLASGNNEQFF | TGTGCCAGCAGCTTAGCTAGCGGGAACAATGAGCAGTTCTTC
14 | TRBJ2-1 | many | TRBV13 | NA | CASSVTSSYNEQFF | TGTGCCAGCAGCGTTACTAGCAGCTACAATGAGCAGTTCTTC
12 | TRBJ2-7 | many | TRBV28 | NA | CASSLNGYEQYF | TGTGCCAGCAGTTTAAACGGGTACGAGCAGTACTTC
13 | TRBJ2-5 | NA | TRBV7-2 | NA | CASSRPGEETQYF | TGTGCCAGCAGCCGTCCAGGGGAAGAGACCCAGTACTTC
14 | TRBJ2-3 | few | TRBV20-1 | NA | CSAADFISTDTQYF | TGCAGTGCCGCGGACTTCATCAGCACAGATACGCAGTATTTT
13 | TRBJ1-6 | few | TRBV6-1 | NA | CASRRVMNSPLHF | TGTGCCAGCAGAAGGGTTATGAATTCACCCCTCCACTTT
17 | TRBJ1-1 | many | TRBV5-1 | NA | CASSLGFVPTDLNEAFF | TGCGCCAGCAGCTTGGGATTCGTTCCTACAGACCTGAATGAAGCTTTCTTT
17 | TRBJ2-3 | NA | TRBV7-9 | TRBD2 | CASSLVLAGGSTDTQYF | TGTGCCAGCAGCTTAGTCCTAGCGGGAGGGAGCACAGATACGCAGTATTTT
15 | TRBJ2-7 | many | TRBV7-9 | TRBD1 | CASTSEGTGKYEQYF | TGTGCCAGCACCTCGGAGGGGACAGGGAAGTACGAGCAGTACTTC
16 | TRBJ2-1 | NA | TRBV20-1 | TRBD2 | CSATPLAGRADNEQFF | TGCAGTGCTACCCCCTTAGCGGGCCGTGCCGACAATGAGCAGTTCTTC
14 | TRBJ2-7 | many | TRBV12-3/TRBV12-4 | TRBD1 | CASSQTGVLYEQYF | TGTGCCAGCAGTCAAACAGGGGTTCTCTACGAGCAGTACTTC
13 | TRBJ1-1 | many | TRBV3-1 | NA | CASSQGGVGEAFF | TGTGCCAGCAGCCAAGGGGGGGTGGGTGAAGCTTTCTTT
16 | TRBJ2-7 | many | TRBV6-5 | NA | CASSYPRGRTSYEQYF | TGTGCCAGCAGTTACCCGAGGGGCAGAACCTCCTACGAGCAGTACTTC
15 | TRBJ2-1 | few | TRBV19 | TRBD2 | CASRARLAGYNEQFF | TGTGCCAGTAGGGCCCGACTAGCGGGGTACAATGAGCAGTTCTTC
14 | TRBJ2-3 | NA | TRBV2 | TRBD2 | CASRFRTSALTQYF | TGTGCCAGCAGATTCCGGACTAGCGCCCTTACGCAGTATTTT
15 | TRBJ1-5 | many | TRBV18 | TRBD1 | CASSPSERTGQPQHF | TGTGCCAGCTCACCTTCTGAGCGGACAGGACAGCCCCAGCATTTT
13 | TRBJ2-3 | many | TRBV12-3/TRBV12-4 | TRBD2 | CASSFSGGYTQYF | TGTGCCAGCAGTTTTTCGGGAGGCTATACGCAGTATTTT
14 | TRBJ2-2 | many | TRBV6-2/TRBV6-3 | NA | CASSEAIEVGELFF | TGTGCCAGCAGTGAAGCGATCGAGGTCGGGGAGCTGTTTTTT
19 | TRBJ2-3 | many | TRBV7-2 | TRBD2 | CASSLVRGASGRASDTQYF | TGTGCCAGCAGCTTAGTCCGCGGGGCTAGCGGGAGGGCCTCAGATACGCAGTATTTT
12 | TRBJ2-3 | NA | TRBV27 | NA | CASWETPDTQYF | TGTGCCAGCTGGGAGACCCCAGATACGCAGTATTTT
18 | TRBJ2-1 | NA | TRBV5-5 | TRBD2 | CASSQELAGGLSYNEQFF | TGTGCCAGCAGCCAAGAACTAGCGGGAGGCCTCTCCTACAATGAGCAGTTCTTC
15 | TRBJ2-1 | NA | TRBV4-2 | NA | CASSQAGEETYEQFF | TGTGCCAGCAGCCAAGCAGGGGAAGAAACTTATGAGCAGTTCTTC
13 | TRBJ1-2 | few | TRBV5-1 | NA | CASRGAGEGRYTF | TGCGCCAGCAGGGGGGCAGGGGAAGGTCGCTACACCTTC
19 | TRBJ2-1 | many | TRBV28 | TRBD2 | CASSSETSGDISSYNEQFF | TGTGCCAGCAGCTCAGAAACTAGCGGAGACATTAGCTCCTACAATGAGCAGTTCTTC
13 | TRBJ2-1 | NA | TRBV5-6 | NA | CASSLGLGYEQFF | TGTGCCAGCAGCTTGGGTTTGGGTTATGAGCAGTTCTTC
15 | TRBJ2-5 | NA | TRBV18 | NA | CASSPFGRAQETQYF | TGTGCCAGCTCACCATTTGGTCGGGCCCAGGAGACCCAGTACTTC
12 | TRBJ1-2 | many | TRBV28 | NA | CASFPKSYGYTF | TGTGCCAGCTTTCCGAAGTCGTATGGCTACACCTTC
15 | TRBJ1-2 | many | TRBV2 | TRBD1 | CASRRRDSANYGYTF | TGTGCCAGCAGACGCCGGGACAGCGCTAACTATGGCTACACCTTC
17 | TRBJ2-1 | few | TRBV7-8 | TRBD2 | CASSFRLAGVSYNEQFF | TGTGCCAGCAGCTTTCGACTAGCGGGAGTCTCCTACAATGAGCAGTTCTTC
16 | TRBJ2-7 | many | TRBV6-1 | NA | CASSDGRIINSYEQYF | TGTGCCAGCAGTGATGGTCGTATCATCAACTCCTACGAGCAGTACTTC